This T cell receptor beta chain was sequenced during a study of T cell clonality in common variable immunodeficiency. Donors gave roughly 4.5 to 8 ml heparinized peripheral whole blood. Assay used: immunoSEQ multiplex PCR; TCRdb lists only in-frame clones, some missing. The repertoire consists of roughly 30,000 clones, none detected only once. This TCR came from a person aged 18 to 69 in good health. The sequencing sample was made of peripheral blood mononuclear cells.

The CDR3 DNA, read in part, is TGTGCCAGCATAGGGGATAGCAATCAGCCC. The encoded protein is CASIGDSNQP. The entire CDR3 protein reads CASIGDSNQPQHF. The gene calls are TRBV2 and TRBJ1-5; D is perhaps TRBD1 (5 bases). The read ends 3 residues early relative to the CDR3; the germline J gene fills the gap. This CDR3 spans 13 amino acids. Trimming removed 7 bases from V and 0 bases from J, with 7 bases in between. The germline gives CDR1 SNHLY, CDR2 FYNNEI.